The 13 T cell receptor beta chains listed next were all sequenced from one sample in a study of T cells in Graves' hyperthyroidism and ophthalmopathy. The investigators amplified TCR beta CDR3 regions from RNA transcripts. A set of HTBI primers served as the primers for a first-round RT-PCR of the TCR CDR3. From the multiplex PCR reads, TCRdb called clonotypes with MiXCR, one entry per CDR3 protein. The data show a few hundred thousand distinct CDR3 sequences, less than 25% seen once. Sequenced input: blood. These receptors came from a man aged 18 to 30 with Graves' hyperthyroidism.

CDR3 DNA: TGTGCCATCAGTGCGGGGCGCACAGAGACCCAGTACTTC. This translates into CAISAGRTETQYF. The chain joins TRBV10-3 to TRBJ2-5; perhaps D is TRBD1 or TRBD2 (5 bases each). Germline-derived CDR1 and CDR2 are ENHRY and SYGVKD. Between the trimmed V and J ends, which lost 4 bases and 4 bases, there was a span of 10 bases. This CDR3 spans 13 amino acids.

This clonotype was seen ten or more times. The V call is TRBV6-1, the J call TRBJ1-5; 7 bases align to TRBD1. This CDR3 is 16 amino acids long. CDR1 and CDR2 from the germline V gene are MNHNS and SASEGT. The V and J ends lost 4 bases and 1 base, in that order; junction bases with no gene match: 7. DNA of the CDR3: TGTGCCAGCAGTGTTGTCAGGGGGGCGAGCAATCAGCCCCAGCATTTT. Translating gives CASSVVRGASNQPQHF.

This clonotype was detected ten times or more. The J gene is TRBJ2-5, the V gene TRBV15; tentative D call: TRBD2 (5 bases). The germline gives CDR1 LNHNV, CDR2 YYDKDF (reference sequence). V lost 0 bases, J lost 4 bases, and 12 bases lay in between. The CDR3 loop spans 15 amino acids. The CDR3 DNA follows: TGTGCCACCAGCAGAGATCCGGGGATGGGAGAGACCCAGTACTTC. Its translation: CATSRDPGMGETQYF.

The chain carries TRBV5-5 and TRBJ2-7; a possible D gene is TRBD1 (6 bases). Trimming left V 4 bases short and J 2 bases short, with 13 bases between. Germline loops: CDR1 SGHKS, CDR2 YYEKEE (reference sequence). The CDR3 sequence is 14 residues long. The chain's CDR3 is CASSTGQRTYEQYF. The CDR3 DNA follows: TGTGCCAGCAGCACTGGACAGCGCACCTACGAGCAGTACTTC.

CDR3 DNA sequence: TGCAGCGTTGAAGATGCAGCGGGGGCCCTCCGAGAGGAGCAGTACTTC. Its protein product is CSVEDAAGALREEQYF. The chain uses TRBV29-1 and TRBJ2-7; 8 bases align to TRBD2. Germline V gene data show CDR1 as SQVTM and CDR2 as ANQGSEA. The trim removed 0 bases at V and 7 bases at J, leaving 14 bases unmatched. CDR3 length equals 16 residues.

This CDR3 is CASSLVVGASYNSPLHF. The CDR3 coding sequence is TGTGCCAGCAGTTTAGTGGTCGGCGCCTCCTATAATTCACCCCTCCACTTT. V is TRBV12-3 or TRBV12-4 and J is TRBJ1-6; D uncertain. CDR3 length: 17 residues. The V and J ends lost 1 base and 0 bases respectively, with 10 bases between them.

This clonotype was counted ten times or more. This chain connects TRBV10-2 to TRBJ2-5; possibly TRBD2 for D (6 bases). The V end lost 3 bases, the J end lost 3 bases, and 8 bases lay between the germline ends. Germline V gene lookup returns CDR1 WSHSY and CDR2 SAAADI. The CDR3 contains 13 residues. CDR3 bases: TGCGCCAGCAGTGACGGAGGGAAAGAGACCCAGTACTTC. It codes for CASSDGGKETQYF.

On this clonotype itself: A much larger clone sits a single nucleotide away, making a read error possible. The CDR3 sequence: CASTQGDTGELCF. The CDR3 DNA is TGTGCCAGCACACAGGGCGACACCGGGGAGCTGTGTTTT. The genes are TRBV6-1 and TRBJ2-2; tentative D call: TRBD1 (6 bases). There are 13 residues in the CDR3. Germline CDR1 is MNHNS and CDR2 is SASEGT.

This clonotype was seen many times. CDR3 sequence reads: CASTQDRTSYEQYF. Written as DNA, the CDR3 is TGTGCCAGCACCCAGGACAGGACCTCCTACGAGCAGTACTTC. This chain links TRBV11-2 with TRBJ2-7; 7 bases align to TRBD1. This CDR3 has 14 residues. With V trimmed by 7 bases and J by 0 bases, 6 bases remained unmatched. Per germline, CDR1 SGHAT and CDR2 FQNNGV.

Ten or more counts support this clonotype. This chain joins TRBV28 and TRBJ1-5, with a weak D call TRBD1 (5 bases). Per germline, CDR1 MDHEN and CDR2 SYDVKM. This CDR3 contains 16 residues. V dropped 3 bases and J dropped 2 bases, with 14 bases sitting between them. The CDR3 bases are TGTGCCAGCAGTTTGGGGGGAGGGCTTGGCAATCAGCCCCAGCATTTT. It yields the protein CASSLGGGLGNQPQHF.

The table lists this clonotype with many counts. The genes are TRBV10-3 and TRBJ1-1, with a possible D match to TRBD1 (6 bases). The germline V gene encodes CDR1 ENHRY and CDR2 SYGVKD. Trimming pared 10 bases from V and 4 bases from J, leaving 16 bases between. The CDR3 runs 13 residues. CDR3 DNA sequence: TGTGCCACCGGACAGTGGCTGGGCACTGAAGCTTTCTTT. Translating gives CATGQWLGTEAFF.

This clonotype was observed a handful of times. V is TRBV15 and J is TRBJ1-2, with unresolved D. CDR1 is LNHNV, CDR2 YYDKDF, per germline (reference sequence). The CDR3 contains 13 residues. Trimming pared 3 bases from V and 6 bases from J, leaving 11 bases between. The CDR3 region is CATSRDSVDGYTF. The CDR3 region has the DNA TGTGCCACCAGCAGGGACTCAGTAGATGGCTACACCTTC. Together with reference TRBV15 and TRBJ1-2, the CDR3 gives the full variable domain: DAMVIQNPRYQVTQFGKPVTLSCSQTLNHNVMYWYQQKSSQAPKLLFHYYDKDFNNEADTPDNFQSRRPNTSFCFLDIRSPGLGDTAMYLCATSRDSVDGYTFGSGTRLTVV.

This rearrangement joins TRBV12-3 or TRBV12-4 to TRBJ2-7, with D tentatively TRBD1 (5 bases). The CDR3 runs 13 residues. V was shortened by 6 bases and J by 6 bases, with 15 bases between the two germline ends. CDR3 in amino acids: CASSRVRGTEQYF. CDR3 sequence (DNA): TGTGCCAGCAGCCGAGTTAGGGGTACCGAGCAGTACTTC.